The entry that follows covers one TCR beta chain sequence. Its specificity is not known. The read comes to an end 3 residues before the CDR3 does, leaving the germline J gene to fill in the end. Germline assignment: CDR1 SNHLY and CDR2 FYNNEI. The CDR3 is made up of 15 amino acids. The data were obtained in a study of T cells in women clearing cervical HPV infection. Study conclusions and caveats: CIN3+ cases had significantly higher TCR repertoire richness than controls, but evenness did not differ. TRBV6-7 abundance was lower in cases than controls (around 0.1% versus 0.15%).

TCRdb's table, derived via immunoSEQ multiplex PCR, lists solely in-frame clones and lacks some. The sample table includes tens of thousands of clones. This TCR derives from a woman between 18 and 69 years old with a cervical HPV16 infection that either progressed to CIN3+ or cleared (not recorded which). V and J are TRBV2 and TRBJ2-3; 15 bases map to TRBD2. Sample: blood buffy coat. CDR3 region: CASSGTSGGAETQYF. CDR3 bases read: TGTGCCAGCAGTGGGACTAGCGGGGGGGCGGAGACG.